The sequence of this T cell receptor beta chain was determined in a study of beta chain features in type 1 diabetes. Study observations and caveats: Moderate but significant shortening of TCRB CDR3s was recorded in all four CD4+ subsets from Type 1 diabetes patients.

The whole isolated RNA underwent reverse transcription, so sequencing captured expressed TCRB transcripts. Here immunoSEQ multiplex PCR was the method, and the copy in TCRdb shows in-frame clones only, minus some. This sample has more than 350,000 clones; roughly an eighth occur once, and the top ten carry about 0.042%. This clone came up a few times. Its antigen is undetermined. About 120 mL of blood, on average, came from one heparinised draw per donor. Germline V gives CDR1 SGHDT, CDR2 YYEEEE. This CDR3 has 15 amino acids. V gave up 0 bases and J gave up 3 bases, with 10 bases separating them. The V gene is TRBV5-6, the J gene TRBJ1-3, with D perhaps TRBD1 (6 bases). The sequence derives from a woman younger than 35 in good health. The specimen sequenced was naive CD4+ T cells from blood. Written as DNA, the CDR3 is TGTGCCAGCAGCTTGGTACAGGGCTTTGGAAACACCATATATTTT. It specifies CASSLVQGFGNTIYF.